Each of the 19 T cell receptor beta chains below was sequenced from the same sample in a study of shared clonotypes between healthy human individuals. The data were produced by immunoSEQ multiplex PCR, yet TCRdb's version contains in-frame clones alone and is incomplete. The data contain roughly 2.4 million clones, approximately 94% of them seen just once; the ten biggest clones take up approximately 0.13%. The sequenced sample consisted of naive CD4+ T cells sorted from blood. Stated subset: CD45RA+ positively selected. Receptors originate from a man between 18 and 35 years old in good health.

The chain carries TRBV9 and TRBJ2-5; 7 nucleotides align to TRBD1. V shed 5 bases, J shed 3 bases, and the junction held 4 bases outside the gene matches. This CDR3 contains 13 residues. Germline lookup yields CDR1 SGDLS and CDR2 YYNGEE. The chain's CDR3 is CASSAGTEETQYF. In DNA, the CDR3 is TGTGCCAGCAGTGCCGGGACAGAAGAGACCCAGTACTTC.

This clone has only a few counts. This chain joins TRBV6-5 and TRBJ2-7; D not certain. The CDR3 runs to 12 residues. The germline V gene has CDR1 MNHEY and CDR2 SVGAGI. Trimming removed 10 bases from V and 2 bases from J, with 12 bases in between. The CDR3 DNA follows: TGTGCCACAACGGGCGGTACCTACGAGCAGTACTTC. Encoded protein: CATTGGTYEQYF.

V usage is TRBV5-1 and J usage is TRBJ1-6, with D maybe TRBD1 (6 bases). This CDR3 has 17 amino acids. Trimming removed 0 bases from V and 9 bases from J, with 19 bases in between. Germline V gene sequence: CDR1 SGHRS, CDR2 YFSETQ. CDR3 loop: CASSLVMMGAGPSPLHF. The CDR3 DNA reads TGCGCCAGCAGCTTGGTAATGATGGGGGCAGGGCCTTCACCCCTCCACTTT.

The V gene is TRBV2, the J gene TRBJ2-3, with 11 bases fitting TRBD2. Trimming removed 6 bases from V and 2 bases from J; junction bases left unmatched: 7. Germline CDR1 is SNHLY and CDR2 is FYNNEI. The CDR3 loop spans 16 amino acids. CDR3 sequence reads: CASSGGLAGPTDTQYF. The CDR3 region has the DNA TGTGCCAGCAGCGGTGGACTAGCGGGCCCCACAGATACGCAGTATTTT. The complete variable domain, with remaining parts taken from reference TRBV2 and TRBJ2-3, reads EPEVTQTPSHQVTQMGQEVILRCVPISNHLYFYWYRQILGQKVEFLVSFYNNEISEKSEIFDDQFSVERPDGSNFTLKIRSTKLEDSAMYFCASSGGLAGPTDTQYFGPGTRLTVL.

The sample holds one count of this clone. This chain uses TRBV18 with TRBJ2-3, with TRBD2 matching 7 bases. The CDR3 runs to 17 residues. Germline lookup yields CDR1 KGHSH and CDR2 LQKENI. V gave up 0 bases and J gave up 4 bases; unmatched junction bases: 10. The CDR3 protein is CASSPPLGGSEPDTQYF. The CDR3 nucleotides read TGTGCCAGCTCACCACCTCTGGGCGGGAGTGAGCCAGATACGCAGTATTTT.

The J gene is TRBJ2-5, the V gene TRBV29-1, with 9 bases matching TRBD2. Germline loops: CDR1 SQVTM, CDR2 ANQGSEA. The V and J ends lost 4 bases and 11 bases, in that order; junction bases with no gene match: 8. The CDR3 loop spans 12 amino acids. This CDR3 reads CSVASGKGEQYF. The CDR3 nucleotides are TGCAGCGTTGCTAGCGGGAAAGGGGAGCAGTACTTC.

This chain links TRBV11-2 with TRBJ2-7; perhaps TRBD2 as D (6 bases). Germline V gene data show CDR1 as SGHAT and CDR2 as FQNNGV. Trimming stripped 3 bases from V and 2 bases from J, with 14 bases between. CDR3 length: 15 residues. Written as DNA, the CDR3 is TGTGCCAGCAGCTTCCGGGCCTGGGGGGCCTACGAGCAGTACTTC. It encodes CASSFRAWGAYEQYF.

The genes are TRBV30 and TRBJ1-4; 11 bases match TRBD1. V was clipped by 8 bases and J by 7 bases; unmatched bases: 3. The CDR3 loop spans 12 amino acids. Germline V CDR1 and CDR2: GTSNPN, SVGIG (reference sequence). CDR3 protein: CAGQGAGEKLFF. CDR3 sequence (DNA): TGTGCCGGACAGGGGGCGGGTGAAAAACTGTTTTTT.

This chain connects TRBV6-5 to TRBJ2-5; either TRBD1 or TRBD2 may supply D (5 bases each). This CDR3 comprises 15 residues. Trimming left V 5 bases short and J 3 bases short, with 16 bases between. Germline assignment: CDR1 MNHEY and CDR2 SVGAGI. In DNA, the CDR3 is TGTGCCAGCAGTCTCCTAGGGACGCGAAAAGAGACCCAGTACTTC. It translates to CASSLLGTRKETQYF.

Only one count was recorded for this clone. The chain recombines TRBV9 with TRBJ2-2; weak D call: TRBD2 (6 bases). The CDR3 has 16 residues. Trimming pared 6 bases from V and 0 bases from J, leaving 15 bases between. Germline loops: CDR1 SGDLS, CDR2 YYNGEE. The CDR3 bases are TGTGCCAGCATGACGGGAGCCCTCGCGAACACCGGGGAGCTGTTTTTT. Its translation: CASMTGALANTGELFF. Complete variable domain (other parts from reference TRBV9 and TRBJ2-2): DSGVTQTPKHLITATGQRVTLRCSPRSGDLSVYWYQQSLDQGLQFLIQYYNGEERAKGNILERFSAQQFPDLHSELNLSSLELGDSALYFCASMTGALANTGELFFGEGSRLTVL.

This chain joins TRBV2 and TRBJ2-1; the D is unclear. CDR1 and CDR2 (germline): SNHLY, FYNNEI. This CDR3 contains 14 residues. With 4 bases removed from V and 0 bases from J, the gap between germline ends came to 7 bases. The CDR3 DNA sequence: TGTGCCAGCAGTGGGCCCAGCTCCTACAATGAGCAGTTCTTC. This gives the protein CASSGPSSYNEQFF.

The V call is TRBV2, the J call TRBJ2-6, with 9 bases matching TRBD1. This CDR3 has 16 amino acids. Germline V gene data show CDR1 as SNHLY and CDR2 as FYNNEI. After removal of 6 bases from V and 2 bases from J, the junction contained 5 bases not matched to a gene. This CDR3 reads CASSKDRGPGANVLTF. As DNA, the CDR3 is TGTGCCAGCAGCAAGGACAGGGGACCTGGGGCCAACGTCCTGACTTTC.

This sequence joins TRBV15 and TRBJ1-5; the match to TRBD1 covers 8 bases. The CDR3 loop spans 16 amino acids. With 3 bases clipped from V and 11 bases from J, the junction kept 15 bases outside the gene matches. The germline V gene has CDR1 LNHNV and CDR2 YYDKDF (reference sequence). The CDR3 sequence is CATSSLTGQGPLTQHF. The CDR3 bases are TGTGCCACCAGCAGTCTAACCGGACAGGGTCCCTTGACCCAGCATTTT.

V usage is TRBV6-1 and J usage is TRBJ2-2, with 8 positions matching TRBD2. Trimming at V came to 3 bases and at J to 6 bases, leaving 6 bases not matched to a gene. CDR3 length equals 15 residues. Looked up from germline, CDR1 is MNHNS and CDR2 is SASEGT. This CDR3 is CASSEPGLVPGELFF. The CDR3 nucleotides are TGTGCCAGCAGTGAGCCGGGACTAGTCCCCGGGGAGCTGTTTTTT.

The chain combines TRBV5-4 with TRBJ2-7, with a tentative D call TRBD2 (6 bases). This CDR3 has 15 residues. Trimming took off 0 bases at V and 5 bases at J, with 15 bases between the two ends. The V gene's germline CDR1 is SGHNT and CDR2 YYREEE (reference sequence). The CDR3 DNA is TGTGCCAGCAGCTTGGCTGGGGCGCGCGGGGACGAGCAGTACTTC. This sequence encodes CASSLAGARGDEQYF.

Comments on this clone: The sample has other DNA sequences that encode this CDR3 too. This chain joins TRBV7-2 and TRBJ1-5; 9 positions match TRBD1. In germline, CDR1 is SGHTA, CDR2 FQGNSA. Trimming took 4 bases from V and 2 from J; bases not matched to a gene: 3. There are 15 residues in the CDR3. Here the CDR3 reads CASSSQGAGNQPQHF. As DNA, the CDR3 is TGTGCCAGCAGCTCACAGGGGGCCGGCAATCAGCCCCAGCATTTT.

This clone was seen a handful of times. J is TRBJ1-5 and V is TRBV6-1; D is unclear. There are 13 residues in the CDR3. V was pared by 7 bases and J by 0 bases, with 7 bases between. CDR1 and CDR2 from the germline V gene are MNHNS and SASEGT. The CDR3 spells CASTVSSNQPQHF. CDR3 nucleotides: TGTGCCAGCACTGTGAGTAGCAATCAGCCCCAGCATTTT.

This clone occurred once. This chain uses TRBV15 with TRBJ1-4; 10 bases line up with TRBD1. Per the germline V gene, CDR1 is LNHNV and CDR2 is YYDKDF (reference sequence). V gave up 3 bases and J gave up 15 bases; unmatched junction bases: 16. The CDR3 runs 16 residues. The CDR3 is CATSRSTGGEAVEVFF. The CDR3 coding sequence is TGTGCCACCAGCAGGTCGACAGGGGGCGAGGCCGTAGAGGTGTTTTTT.

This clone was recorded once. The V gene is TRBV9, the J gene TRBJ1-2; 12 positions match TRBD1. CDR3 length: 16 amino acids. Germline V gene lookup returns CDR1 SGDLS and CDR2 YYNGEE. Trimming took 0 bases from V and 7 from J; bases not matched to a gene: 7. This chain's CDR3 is CASSVDWGQGARGYTF. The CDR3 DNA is TGTGCCAGCAGCGTAGACTGGGGACAGGGGGCGCGTGGCTACACCTTC. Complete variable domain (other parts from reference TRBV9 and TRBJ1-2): DSGVTQTPKHLITATGQRVTLRCSPRSGDLSVYWYQQSLDQGLQFLIQYYNGEERAKGNILERFSAQQFPDLHSELNLSSLELGDSALYFCASSVDWGQGARGYTFGSGTRLTVV.